These 21 T cell receptor beta chains share one sample of origin, sequenced in a study of blood T cell repertoires in COVID-19. Generated by immunoSEQ multiplex PCR, the TCRdb table keeps only in-frame clones and is missing some. The data contain 110,000 to 150,000 clones, around 81% of them seen just once; the ten biggest clones take up 6.2%. The sample consisted of PBMCs or T cells enriched from blood (not recorded which). All receptors come from a woman aged 40-49 years who had recovered from COVID-19.

The chain has TRBV6-5 and TRBJ2-5, with D maybe TRBD1 (6 bases). V was trimmed by 2 bases and J by 5 bases, leaving 12 bases between them. The CDR3 has 14 amino acids. In germline, CDR1 is MNHEY, CDR2 SVGAGI. The CDR3 here is CASSYLTGQETQYF. CDR3 bases: TGTGCCAGCAGTTACCTGACAGGCCAGGAGACCCAGTACTTC.

This rearrangement joins TRBV5-6 to TRBJ1-3, with D maybe TRBD1 (5 bases). There are 14 residues in the CDR3. Trimming stripped 3 bases from V and 0 bases from J, with 7 bases between. The germline V gene has CDR1 SGHDT and CDR2 YYEEEE. This chain's CDR3 is CASSSRVSGNTIYF. CDR3 nucleotides: TGTGCCAGCAGCTCCAGGGTCTCTGGAAACACCATATATTTT.

This rearrangement joins TRBV7-9 to TRBJ2-5, with 12 nucleotides matching TRBD1. Germline values: CDR1 SEHNR, CDR2 FQNEAQ (reference sequence). The V gene end was trimmed by 5 bases and the J gene end by 6 bases; junction bases not matched to a gene: 10. This CDR3 is 16 amino acids long. CDR3 sequence reads: CASSVDGDRGQKTQYF. For the CDR3, the DNA is TGTGCCAGCAGCGTAGACGGGGACAGGGGGCAGAAGACCCAGTACTTC. Together with reference TRBV7-9 and TRBJ2-5, the CDR3 gives the full variable domain: DTGVSQNPRHKITKRGQNVTFRCDPISEHNRLYWYRQTLGQGPEFLTYFQNEAQLEKSRLLSDRFSAERPKGSFSTLEIQRTEQGDSAMYLCASSVDGDRGQKTQYFGPGTRLLVL.

V usage is TRBV3-1 (or the pseudogene TRBV3-2) and J usage is TRBJ1-5; 12 bases are shared with TRBD1. The germline gives CDR1 LGHDT, CDR2 YNNKEL (reference sequence). The CDR3 sequence is 15 residues long. Trimming took 4 bases from V and 7 from J; bases not matched to a gene: 5. This CDR3 reads CASSPGTGGRQPQHF. CDR3 sequence (DNA): TGTGCCAGCAGCCCCGGGACAGGGGGCCGGCAGCCCCAGCATTTT.

The chain joins TRBV11-3 to TRBJ1-1; unclear D gene. This CDR3 comprises 13 residues. From germline, CDR1 is SGHNT and CDR2 YENEEA. The V end was cut by 5 bases, the J end by 2 bases, with 9 bases between. Here the CDR3 reads CASSPEANTEAFF. The CDR3 DNA follows: TGTGCCAGCAGCCCGGAGGCAAACACTGAAGCTTTCTTT.

The chain links TRBV27 to TRBJ2-2; 11 bases fit TRBD2. With V trimmed by 1 base and J by 7 bases, 14 bases remained unmatched. The CDR3 extends over 19 amino acids. The germline CDR1 and CDR2 sequences are MNHEY and SMNVEV (reference sequence). The CDR3 region is CASSLYGSGASGGSGELFF. The CDR3, as DNA: TGTGCCAGCAGTTTATATGGCAGCGGGGCTAGCGGGGGGAGCGGGGAGCTGTTTTTT.

Comment on this clone: The junction departs from the called germline gene at one end, perhaps through a read error. The CDR3 is CVSSVGTLNQPQHF. The CDR3 DNA follows: TGTGTCAGCAGCGTAGGGACACTTAATCAGCCCCAGCATTTT. This chain connects TRBV9 to TRBJ1-5; TRBD1 might be the D (6 bases). This CDR3 comprises 14 residues. Germline CDR1 SGDLS, CDR2 YYNGEE.

This clone showed up just a few times. Other nucleotide sequences in the sample specify the same CDR3. The V call is TRBV6-1, the J call TRBJ2-7; D gene unclear. The CDR3 is 15 residues long. Germline V CDR1 and CDR2: MNHNS, SASEGT. Trimming cost V 3 bases and J 1 base, with 13 bases left between them. CDR3 in DNA: TGTGCCAGCAGTGAGGGTACAGATCCATCCTACGAGCAGTACTTC. Translating gives CASSEGTDPSYEQYF.

V and J are TRBV19 and TRBJ1-1, with TRBD1 identical over 7 bases. Trimming removed 3 bases from V and 3 bases from J; junction bases left unmatched: 7. CDR3 length equals 15 residues. Germline assignment: CDR1 LNHDA and CDR2 SQIVND (reference sequence). This CDR3 is CASSIGTGEDTEAFF. DNA of the CDR3: TGTGCCAGTAGTATCGGAACAGGGGAAGACACTGAAGCTTTCTTT. The whole variable domain, filled in from reference TRBV19 and TRBJ1-1, reads DGGITQSPKYLFRKEGQNVTLSCEQNLNHDAMYWYRQDPGQGLRLIYYSQIVNDFQKGDIAEGYSVSREKKESFPLTVTSAQKNPTAFYLCASSIGTGEDTEAFFGQGTRLTVV.

This chain connects TRBV5-8 to TRBJ1-1; tentative D call: TRBD1 (5 bases). Trimming shortened V by 6 bases and J by 1 base, and 16 bases separated the two germline ends. Per the germline V gene, CDR1 is SGHTS and CDR2 is YDEGEE. The CDR3 is 15 residues long. The DNA for the CDR3 is TGTGCCAGCACAATAACCCACAGGAGGAACACTGAAGCTTTCTTT. Residues: CASTITHRRNTEAFF.

The rearrangement links TRBV5-1 to TRBJ1-3, with a weak D call TRBD1 (5 bases). CDR1 is SGHRS, CDR2 YFSETQ, per germline. This CDR3 region has 14 residues. With 4 bases removed from V and 0 bases from J, the gap between germline ends came to 8 bases. CDR3 protein: CASSQGDSGNTIYF. CDR3 in DNA: TGCGCCAGCAGCCAGGGTGACTCTGGAAACACCATATATTTT.

The V gene is TRBV5-1, the J gene TRBJ1-1; D unclear. V was cut by 2 bases and J by 0 bases, with 8 bases left in between. This CDR3 region has 14 residues. CDR1 SGHRS and CDR2 YFSETQ come from the germline V gene. CDR3 DNA: TGCGCCAGCAGCTTTGGCGGCATGAACACTGAAGCTTTCTTT. Amino acids: CASSFGGMNTEAFF.

This clone showed up just a few times. The chain has TRBV2 and TRBJ1-5, with D perhaps TRBD1 (6 bases). Trimming shortened V by 4 bases and J by 7 bases, and 14 bases separated the two germline ends. The CDR3 contains 14 residues. In germline, CDR1 is SNHLY, CDR2 FYNNEI. The CDR3 DNA reads as TGTGCCAGCAGTGTCACAGGGAAAGTACAGCCCCAGCATTTT. It yields the protein CASSVTGKVQPQHF.

The rearrangement uses TRBV5-6 and TRBJ2-4; D ambiguous. The germline V gene encodes CDR1 SGHDT and CDR2 YYEEEE. This CDR3 has 14 residues. V shed 8 bases and J shed 0 bases, with 12 bases lying between them. The CDR3 coding sequence is TGTGCCAGTTTTAGACACCCAGCCAAAAACATTCAGTACTTC. It is translated as CASFRHPAKNIQYF.

This clone was seen only a few times. The rearrangement links TRBV3-1 (or the pseudogene TRBV3-2) to TRBJ1-1, with D tentatively TRBD1 (5 bases). V lost 5 bases and J 1 base, leaving 14 bases between the germline ends. This CDR3 contains 15 residues. Germline-derived CDR1 and CDR2 are LGHDT and YNNKEL (reference sequence). The CDR3 coding sequence is TGTGCCAGCAGCTCGAGTTTGGGGGGGAACACTGAAGCTTTCTTT. Translated, it gives CASSSSLGGNTEAFF.

The rearrangement links TRBV4-1 to TRBJ1-5, with 7 nucleotides matching TRBD1. Per germline, CDR1 MGHRA and CDR2 YSYEKL. With 1 base clipped from V and 7 bases from J, the junction kept 13 bases outside the gene matches. The CDR3 is made up of 17 amino acids. The CDR3 DNA reads as TGCGCCAGCAGCCAAGTACCCCTTGGGACAGCAGCCCAGCCCCAGCATTTT. This gives the protein CASSQVPLGTAAQPQHF.

The chain is built from TRBV5-6 and TRBJ1-1; D gene ambiguous. This CDR3 has 14 residues. The ends were cut back, 2 bases at V and 1 base at J, with 9 bases in the middle. Germline assignment: CDR1 SGHDT and CDR2 YYEEEE. The CDR3 reads CASSFSDKNTEAFF. The CDR3 DNA reads TGTGCCAGCAGCTTTTCCGACAAGAACACTGAAGCTTTCTTT. Looking up the rest from reference TRBV5-6 and TRBJ1-1 gives the full variable domain: DAGVTQSPTHLIKTRGQQVTLRCSPKSGHDTVSWYQQALGQGPQFIFQYYEEEERQRGNFPDRFSGHQFPNYSSELNVNALLLGDSALYLCASSFSDKNTEAFFGQGTRLTVV.

This sequence joins TRBV5-1 and TRBJ2-1, with TRBD1 identical over 8 bases. The CDR3 length is 15 residues. Germline loops: CDR1 SGHRS, CDR2 YFSETQ. The ends lost 4 bases at V and 4 bases at J; junction bases unmatched: 7. This chain's CDR3 is CASSLATGDYNEQFF. CDR3 DNA: TGCGCCAGCAGCCTAGCGACAGGGGATTACAATGAGCAGTTCTTC.

V and J are TRBV6-5 and TRBJ1-1; TRBD1 might be the D (5 bases). Trimming removed 9 bases at V and 5 bases at J, with 16 bases between. Per germline, CDR1 MNHEY and CDR2 SVGAGI. This CDR3 has 13 residues. The CDR3 is CASYRLRNTEAFF. Here the CDR3 DNA reads TGTGCCAGTTACAGGCTAAGGAATACTGAAGCTTTCTTT.

This clone was seen only a few times. The rearrangement joins TRBV27 to TRBJ1-1, with D possibly matching TRBD1 (6 bases). The length of the CDR3 is 14 residues. CDR1 and CDR2 (germline): MNHEY, SMNVEV (reference sequence). The ends were cut back, 3 bases at V and 2 bases at J, with 10 bases in the middle. CDR3 region: CASSLGHRNTEAFF. In DNA, the CDR3 is TGTGCCAGCAGTTTGGGACACCGAAACACTGAAGCTTTCTTT.

This sequence joins TRBV3-1 (or the pseudogene TRBV3-2) and TRBJ1-2; D is undetermined. The V gene lost 1 base and the J gene lost 3 bases, with 9 bases spanning the gap. Germline assignment: CDR1 LGHDT and CDR2 YNNKEL (reference sequence). This CDR3 is 14 amino acids long. CDR3 region: CASSQGNGDYGYTF. The CDR3 DNA sequence: TGTGCCAGCAGCCAAGGGAACGGGGACTATGGCTACACCTTC.